This entry is about one T cell receptor (beta chain). CDR1 SGHNT and CDR2 YYREEE come from the germline V gene (reference sequence). V lost 0 bases, J lost 3 bases, and 14 bases lay in between. The CDR3 is 16 amino acids. Amplification used 60 Vbeta primers and 13 Jbeta primers. Sequencing was performed with immunoSEQ multiplex PCR; in TCRdb, only in-frame clones are kept and a portion is missing. The table has tens of thousands of clones, 55% to 75% seen once; the top ten hold less than 45%. The data were taken from a study of cytomegalovirus exposure and HLA in healthy donors. The gene calls are TRBV5-4 and TRBJ2-3, with D possibly matching TRBD1 (5 bases). Sequencing was carried out using PBMCs. The clonotype originates from a man aged 40-55 years in good health and CMV-seropositive. The CDR3 is CASSLAEGARTDTQYF. The CDR3 nucleotides read TGTGCCAGCAGCTTGGCCGAAGGGGCGCGGACAGATACGCAGTATTTT. Combining the CDR3 with reference TRBV5-4 and TRBJ2-3 gives the whole variable domain ETGVTQSPTHLIKTRGQQVTLRCSSQSGHNTVSWYQQALGQGPQFIFQYYREEENGRGNFPPRFSGLQFPNYSSELNVNALELDDSALYLCASSLAEGARTDTQYFGPGTRLTVL.